This TCR beta chain is drawn from a study of cytomegalovirus exposure and HLA in healthy donors. General study findings and limits: Per published reports, the classifier diagnosed cytomegalovirus status with high specificity and sensitivity.

A note on this clone: Its matching antigen is unknown.

Despite likely unrecorded immune exposures, the donors were nominally healthy at the time of sampling. 60 Vbeta and 13 Jbeta primers were used in PCR. Measured with immunoSEQ multiplex PCR; TCRdb has only the in-frame clones, and not every one. Of some 87,000 clones in the sample, under 80% were seen once. The CDR3 runs to 15 residues. Trimming removed 0 bases from V and 7 bases from J, with 13 bases in between. Germline lookup yields CDR1 GTSNPN and CDR2 SVGIG (reference sequence). This TCR came from a man in his fifties or sixties in good health and CMV-seropositive. V is TRBV30 and J is TRBJ1-6; D is perhaps TRBD1 (5 bases). The sequencing input was PBMCs. The CDR3 DNA sequence: TGTGCCTGGAGTGTACCGGGGGGAGGGAATTCACCCCTCCACTTT. Translation gives CAWSVPGGGNSPLHF.